Below, 9 T cell receptor beta chains from the same sample are listed, as sequenced in a study of cytomegalovirus exposure and HLA in healthy donors. The PCR made use of 60 Vbeta and 13 Jbeta primers. Sequencing was performed with immunoSEQ multiplex PCR; in TCRdb, only in-frame clones are kept and a portion is missing. The profile shows 130,000 to 150,000 clones, roughly a tenth of them singletons. Sequencing used PBMCs. All receptors come from a male donor in good health and CMV-seronegative.

This clone appeared a few times. This chain joins TRBV2 and TRBJ2-5; TRBD1 aligns across 8 bases. The ends lost 8 bases at V and 4 bases at J; junction bases unmatched: 18. The CDR3 spans 17 residues. Germline CDR1 SNHLY, CDR2 FYNNEI. CDR3 in DNA: TGTGCCAGCTACGGACAGGGCATGTTTTCGGGTGGAGAGACCCAGTACTTC. The encoded protein is CASYGQGMFSGGETQYF.

This clone was seen only a few times. The chain links TRBV5-4 to TRBJ2-3; a weak D match, TRBD2 (6 bases). CDR3 length: 17 amino acids. Germline CDR1 reads SGHNT; CDR2 reads YYREEE (reference sequence). V was clipped by 0 bases and J by 0 bases, with 14 bases between them. As DNA, the CDR3 is TGTGCCAGCAGCTTGGTTGGTCTAGCGCCAAGCACAGATACGCAGTATTTT. Protein product: CASSLVGLAPSTDTQYF.

This clone was observed a handful of times. This chain joins TRBV19 and TRBJ2-6; 8 bases align to TRBD1. The CDR3 is 17 amino acids. Germline trimming cut 5 bases from V and 0 bases from J; bases unmatched to any gene: 6. The germline V gene has CDR1 LNHDA and CDR2 SQIVND (reference sequence). The CDR3 here is CASSPRGQASGANVLTF. DNA for the CDR3: TGTGCCAGTAGTCCGCGGGGACAGGCCTCTGGGGCCAACGTCCTGACTTTC.

For this clone: In the same sample, other DNA sequences code for this CDR3. V is TRBV30 and J is TRBJ1-5; TRBD1 might be the D (5 bases). This CDR3 is built from 13 residues. Trimming shortened V by 1 base and J by 4 bases, and 8 bases separated the two germline ends. CDR1 and CDR2 from the germline V gene are GTSNPN and SVGIG (reference sequence). CDR3 protein: CAWSGGGNQPQHF. The CDR3 DNA is TGTGCCTGGAGTGGGGGGGGGAATCAGCCCCAGCATTTT. The variable domain in full, with the rest retrieved from reference TRBV30 and TRBJ1-5, is SQTIHQWPATLVQPVGSPLSLECTVEGTSNPNLYWYRQAAGRGLQLLFYSVGIGQISSEVPQNLSASRPQDRQFILSSKKLLLSDSGFYLCAWSGGGNQPQHFGDGTRLSIL.

CDR3 sequence reads: CAISDSSGANVLTF. In DNA, the CDR3 is TGTGCCATCAGTGACAGCTCTGGGGCCAACGTCCTGACTTTC. V gene TRBV10-3 combines with J gene TRBJ2-6; D call uncertain. CDR1 is ENHRY and CDR2 is SYGVKD in the germline V gene. V was trimmed by 3 bases and J by 0 bases, leaving 3 bases between them. The CDR3 runs to 14 residues.

This clone was detected a few times. CDR3 DNA sequence: TGTGCCAGCAAACCTCTGGGTAGCATGGACATTCAGTACTTC. Translating it yields CASKPLGSMDIQYF. V and J are TRBV6-5 and TRBJ2-4; the D is unclear. The germline V gene has CDR1 MNHEY and CDR2 SVGAGI. Trimming stripped 7 bases from V and 8 bases from J, with 18 bases between. The CDR3 length is 14 residues.

This clone was observed a handful of times. The chain carries TRBV30 and TRBJ1-5; D is undetermined. V was pared by 2 bases and J by 6 bases, with 17 bases between. CDR3 size: 15 residues. Germline CDR1 GTSNPN, CDR2 SVGIG (reference sequence). The CDR3 spells CAWSKSWGAGQPQHF. Written as DNA, the CDR3 is TGTGCCTGGAGTAAGTCGTGGGGAGCAGGTCAGCCCCAGCATTTT.

This clone has only a few counts. The chain is built from TRBV6-9 and TRBJ1-1, with 7 bases fitting TRBD1. Germline V gene sequence: CDR1 MNHGY, CDR2 SVAAGI. The CDR3 consists of 21 residues. V trimming: 3 bases; J trimming: 0 bases; junction bases outside the gene matches: 22. This CDR3 is CASSYLDWDSCYDGVNTEAFF. In DNA, the CDR3 is TGTGCCAGCAGTTACCTTGATTGGGACAGTTGCTATGACGGAGTGAACACTGAAGCTTTCTTT.

The genes are TRBV4-1 and TRBJ2-1; D call uncertain. With 0 bases removed from V and 8 bases from J, the gap between germline ends came to 14 bases. The germline V gene encodes CDR1 MGHRA and CDR2 YSYEKL. This CDR3 contains 15 residues. CDR3 bases: TGCGCCAGCAGCCAAGATGTGGCGGCATCGTATGAGCAGTTCTTC. Translating it yields CASSQDVAASYEQFF.